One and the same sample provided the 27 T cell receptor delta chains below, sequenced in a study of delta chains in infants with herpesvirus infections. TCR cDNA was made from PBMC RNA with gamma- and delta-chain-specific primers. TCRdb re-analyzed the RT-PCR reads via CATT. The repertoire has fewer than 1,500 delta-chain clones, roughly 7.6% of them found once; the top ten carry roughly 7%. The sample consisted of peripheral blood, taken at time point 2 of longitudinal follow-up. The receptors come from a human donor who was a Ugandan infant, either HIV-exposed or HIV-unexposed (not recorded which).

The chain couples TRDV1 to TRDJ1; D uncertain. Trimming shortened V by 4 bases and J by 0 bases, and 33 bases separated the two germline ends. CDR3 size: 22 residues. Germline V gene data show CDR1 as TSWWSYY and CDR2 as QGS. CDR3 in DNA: TGTGCTCTTGGGGCCGGCCTCGAAGGACCCACACCTCACGAATTGTACACCGATAAACTCATCTTT. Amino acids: CALGAGLEGPTPHELYTDKLIF.

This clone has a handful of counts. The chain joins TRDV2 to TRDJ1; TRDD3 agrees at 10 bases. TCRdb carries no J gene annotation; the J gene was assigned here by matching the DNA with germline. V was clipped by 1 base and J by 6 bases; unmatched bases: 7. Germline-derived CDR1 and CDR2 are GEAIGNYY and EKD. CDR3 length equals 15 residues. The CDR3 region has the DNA TGTGCCTGTGACACGGGGGATACGTCAGCCTATAAACTCATCTTT. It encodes CACDTGDTSAYKLIF.

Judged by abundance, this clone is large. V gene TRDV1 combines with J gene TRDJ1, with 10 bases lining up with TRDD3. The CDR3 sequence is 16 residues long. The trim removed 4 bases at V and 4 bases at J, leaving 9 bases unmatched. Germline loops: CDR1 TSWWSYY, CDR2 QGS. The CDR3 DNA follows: TGTGCTCTTGGGGTATACTGGGGGATTGGATGCGATAAACTCATCTTT. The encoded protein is CALGVYWGIGCDKLIF.

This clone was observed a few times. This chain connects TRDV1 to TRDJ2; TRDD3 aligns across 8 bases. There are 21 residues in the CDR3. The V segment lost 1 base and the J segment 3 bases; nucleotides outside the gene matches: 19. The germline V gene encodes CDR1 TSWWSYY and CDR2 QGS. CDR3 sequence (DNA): TGTGCTCTTGGGGAACCAAGTTTACGGGTAGTACTGGGGGGCCTGACAGCACAACTCTTCTTT. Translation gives CALGEPSLRVVLGGLTAQLFF.

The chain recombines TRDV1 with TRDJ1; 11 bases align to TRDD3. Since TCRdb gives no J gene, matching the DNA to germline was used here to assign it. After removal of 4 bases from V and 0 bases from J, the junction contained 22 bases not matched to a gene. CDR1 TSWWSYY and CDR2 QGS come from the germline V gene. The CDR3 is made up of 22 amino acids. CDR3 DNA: TGTGCTCTTGGGGGACCTTTCTTGTACCCTGGGGGATACTGGGTGTACACCGATAAACTCATCTTT. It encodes CALGGPFLYPGGYWVYTDKLIF.

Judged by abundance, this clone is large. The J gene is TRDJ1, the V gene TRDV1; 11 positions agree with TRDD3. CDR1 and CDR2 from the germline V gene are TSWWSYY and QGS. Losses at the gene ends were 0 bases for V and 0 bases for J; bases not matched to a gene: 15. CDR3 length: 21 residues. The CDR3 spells CALGELPSWGIPGQYTDKLIF. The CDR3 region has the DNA TGTGCTCTTGGGGAACTGCCTAGCTGGGGGATACCTGGGCAGTACACCGATAAACTCATCTTT.

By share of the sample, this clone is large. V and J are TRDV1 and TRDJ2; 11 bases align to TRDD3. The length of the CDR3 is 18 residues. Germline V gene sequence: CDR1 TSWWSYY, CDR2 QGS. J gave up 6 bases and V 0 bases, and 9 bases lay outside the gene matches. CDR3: CALGELGLGDTVAAQLFF. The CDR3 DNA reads TGTGCTCTTGGGGAACTCGGGCTGGGGGATACAGTGGCAGCACAACTCTTCTTT.

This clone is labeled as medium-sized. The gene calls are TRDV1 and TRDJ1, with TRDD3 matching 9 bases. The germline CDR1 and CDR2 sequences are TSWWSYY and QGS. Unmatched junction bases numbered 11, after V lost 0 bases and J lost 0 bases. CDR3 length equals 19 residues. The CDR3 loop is CALGELPFGGYRYTDKLIF. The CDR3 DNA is TGTGCTCTTGGGGAACTCCCTTTTGGGGGATATCGGTACACCGATAAACTCATCTTT.

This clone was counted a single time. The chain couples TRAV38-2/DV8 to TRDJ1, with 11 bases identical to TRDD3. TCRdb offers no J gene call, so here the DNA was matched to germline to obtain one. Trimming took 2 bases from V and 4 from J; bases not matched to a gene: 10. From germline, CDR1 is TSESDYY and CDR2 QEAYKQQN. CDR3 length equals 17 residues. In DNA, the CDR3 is TGTGCTTATAGGAGTTCCTGGAGTGGGGGATACGGCGATAAACTCATCTTT. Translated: CAYRSSWSGGYGDKLIF.

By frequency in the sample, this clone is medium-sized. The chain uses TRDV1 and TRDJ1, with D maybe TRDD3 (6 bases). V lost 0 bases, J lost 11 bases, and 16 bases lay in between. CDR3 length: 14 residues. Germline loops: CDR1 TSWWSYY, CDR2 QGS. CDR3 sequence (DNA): TGTGCTCTTGGGGAACTGAGGAAGATACGTGAGCTCATCTTT. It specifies CALGELRKIRELIF.

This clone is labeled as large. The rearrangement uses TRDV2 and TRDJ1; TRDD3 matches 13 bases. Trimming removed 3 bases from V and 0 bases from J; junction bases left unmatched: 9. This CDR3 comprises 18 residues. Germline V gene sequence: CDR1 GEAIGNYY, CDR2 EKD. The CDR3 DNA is TGTGCCTGTGACTCCCGTACTGGGGGATACGGGTACACCGATAAACTCATCTTT. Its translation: CACDSRTGGYGYTDKLIF.

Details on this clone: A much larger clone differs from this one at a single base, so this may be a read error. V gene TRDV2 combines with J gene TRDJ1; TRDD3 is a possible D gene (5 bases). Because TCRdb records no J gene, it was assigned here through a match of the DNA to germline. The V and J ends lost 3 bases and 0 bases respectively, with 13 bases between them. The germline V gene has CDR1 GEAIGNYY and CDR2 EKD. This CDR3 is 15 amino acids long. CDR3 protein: CACDADSGNTDKLIF. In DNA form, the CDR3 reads TGTGCCTGTGACGCCGACTCTGGGAACACCGATAAACTCATCTTT.

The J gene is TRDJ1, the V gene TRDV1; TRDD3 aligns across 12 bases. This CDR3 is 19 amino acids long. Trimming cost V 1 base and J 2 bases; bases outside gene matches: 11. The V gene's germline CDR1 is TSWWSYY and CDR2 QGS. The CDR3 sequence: CALGERHAVLGDTTDKLIF. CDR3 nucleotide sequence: TGTGCTCTTGGGGAACGCCACGCCGTACTGGGGGATACAACCGATAAACTCATCTTT.

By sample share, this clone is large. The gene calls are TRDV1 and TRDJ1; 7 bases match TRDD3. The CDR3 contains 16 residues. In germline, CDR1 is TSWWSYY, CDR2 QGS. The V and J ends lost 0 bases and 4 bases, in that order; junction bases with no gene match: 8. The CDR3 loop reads CALGELFGGLGDKLIF. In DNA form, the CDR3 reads TGTGCTCTTGGGGAACTATTCGGGGGATTGGGCGATAAACTCATCTTT.

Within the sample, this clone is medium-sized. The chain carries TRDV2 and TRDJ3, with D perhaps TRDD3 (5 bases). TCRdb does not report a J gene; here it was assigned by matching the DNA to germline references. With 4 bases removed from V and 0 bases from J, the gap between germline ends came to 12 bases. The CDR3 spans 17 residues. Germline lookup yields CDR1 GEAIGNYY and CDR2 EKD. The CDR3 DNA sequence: TGTGCCTGTGAGGGGGTCCGTAGCTCCTGGGACACCCGACAGATGTTTTTC. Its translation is CACEGVRSSWDTRQMFF.

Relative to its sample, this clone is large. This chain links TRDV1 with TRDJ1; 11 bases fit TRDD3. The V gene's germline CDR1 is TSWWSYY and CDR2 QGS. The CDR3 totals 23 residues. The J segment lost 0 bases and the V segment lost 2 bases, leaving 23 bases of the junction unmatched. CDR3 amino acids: CALGEGFSLPSTWGILYTDKLIF. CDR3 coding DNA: TGTGCTCTTGGGGAAGGTTTTTCACTACCTAGTACCTGGGGGATACTCTACACCGATAAACTCATCTTT.

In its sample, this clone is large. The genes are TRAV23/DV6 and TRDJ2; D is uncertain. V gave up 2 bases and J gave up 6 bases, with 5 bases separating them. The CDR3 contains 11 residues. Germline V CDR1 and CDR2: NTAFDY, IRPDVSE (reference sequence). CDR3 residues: CAASNAAQLFF. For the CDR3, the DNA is TGTGCAGCAAGTAATGCAGCACAACTCTTCTTT.

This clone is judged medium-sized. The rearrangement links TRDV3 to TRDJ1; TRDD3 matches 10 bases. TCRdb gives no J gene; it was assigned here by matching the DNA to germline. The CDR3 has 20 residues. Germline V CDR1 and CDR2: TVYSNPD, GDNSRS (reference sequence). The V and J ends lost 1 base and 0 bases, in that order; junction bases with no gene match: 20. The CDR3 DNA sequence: TGTGCCTTTAAATCGAGGAGGGATGAGGGGGATACGCATTACACCGATAAACTCATCTTT. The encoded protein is CAFKSRRDEGDTHYTDKLIF.

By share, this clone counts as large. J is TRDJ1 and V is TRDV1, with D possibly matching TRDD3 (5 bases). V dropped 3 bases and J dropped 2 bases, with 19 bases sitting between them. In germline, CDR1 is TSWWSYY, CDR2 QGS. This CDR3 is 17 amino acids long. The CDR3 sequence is CALGDATEGVRTDKLIF. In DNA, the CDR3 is TGTGCTCTTGGGGACGCTACGGAGGGGGTCCGAACCGATAAACTCATCTTT.

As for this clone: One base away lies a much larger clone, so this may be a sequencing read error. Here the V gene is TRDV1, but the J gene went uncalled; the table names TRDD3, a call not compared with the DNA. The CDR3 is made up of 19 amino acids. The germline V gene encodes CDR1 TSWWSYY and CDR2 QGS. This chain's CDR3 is CALGERPHFLLGDRDKRIF. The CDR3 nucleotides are TGTGCTCTTGGGGAAAGGCCCCACTTCCTACTGGGGGATAGGGATAAACGCATCTTT.

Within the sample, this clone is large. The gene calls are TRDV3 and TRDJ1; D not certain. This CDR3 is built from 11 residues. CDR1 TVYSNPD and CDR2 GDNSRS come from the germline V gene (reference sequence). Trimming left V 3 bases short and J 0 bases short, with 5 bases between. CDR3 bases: TGTGCCTTGAAGTACACCGATAAACTCATCTTT. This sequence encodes CALKYTDKLIF.

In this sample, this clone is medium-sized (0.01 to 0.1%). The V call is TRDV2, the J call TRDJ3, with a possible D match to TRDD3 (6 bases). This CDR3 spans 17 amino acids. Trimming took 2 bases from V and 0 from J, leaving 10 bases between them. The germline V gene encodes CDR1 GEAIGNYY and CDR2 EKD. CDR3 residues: CACDSTGSSWDTRQMFF. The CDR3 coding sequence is TGTGCCTGTGACAGTACTGGGTCCTCCTGGGACACCCGACAGATGTTTTTC.

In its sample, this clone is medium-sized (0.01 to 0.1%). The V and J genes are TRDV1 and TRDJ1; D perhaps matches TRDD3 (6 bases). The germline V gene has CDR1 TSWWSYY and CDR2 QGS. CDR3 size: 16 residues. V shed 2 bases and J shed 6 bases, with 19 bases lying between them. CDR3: CALGEKYLRLGHKLIF. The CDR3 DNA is TGTGCTCTTGGGGAAAAGTACCTGAGACTGGGTCATAAACTCATCTTT.

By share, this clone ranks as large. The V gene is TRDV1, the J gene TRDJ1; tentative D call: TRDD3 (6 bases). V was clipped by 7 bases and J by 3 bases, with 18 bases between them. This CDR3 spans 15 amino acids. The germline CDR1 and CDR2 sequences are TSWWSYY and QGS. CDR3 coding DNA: TGTGCTCTTGAGGATCCGCGGGGGAAGGCCGATAAACTCATCTTT. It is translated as CALEDPRGKADKLIF.

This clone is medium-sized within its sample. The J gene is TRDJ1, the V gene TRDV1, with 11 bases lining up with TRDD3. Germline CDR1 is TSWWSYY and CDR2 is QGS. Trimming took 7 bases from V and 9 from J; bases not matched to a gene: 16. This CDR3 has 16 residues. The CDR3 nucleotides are TGTGCTCTTGAAGGCTGGGGGATACCAAGGACCGAAGAACTCATCTTT. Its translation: CALEGWGIPRTEELIF.

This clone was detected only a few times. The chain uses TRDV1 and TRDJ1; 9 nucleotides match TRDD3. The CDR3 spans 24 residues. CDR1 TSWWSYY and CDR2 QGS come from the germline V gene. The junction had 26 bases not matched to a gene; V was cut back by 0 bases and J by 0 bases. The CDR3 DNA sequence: TGTGCTCTTGGGGAACTCGCCTTCCTCAACCTCCTATTTACTGGGGGACCGTACACCGATAAACTCATCTTT. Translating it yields CALGELAFLNLLFTGGPYTDKLIF.

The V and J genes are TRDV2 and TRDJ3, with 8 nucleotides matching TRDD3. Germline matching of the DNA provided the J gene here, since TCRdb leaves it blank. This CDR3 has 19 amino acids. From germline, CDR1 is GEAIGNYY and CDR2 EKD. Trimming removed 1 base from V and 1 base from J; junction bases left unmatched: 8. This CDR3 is CACDTVTGGPSWDTRQMFF. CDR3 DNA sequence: TGTGCCTGTGACACGGTTACTGGGGGCCCATCCTGGGACACCCGACAGATGTTTTTC.